This T cell receptor beta chain was profiled in a study of blood T cell repertoires in COVID-19. Sequencing was performed with immunoSEQ multiplex PCR; in TCRdb, only in-frame clones are kept and a portion is missing. The repertoire holds 50,000 to 80,000 clones, with about 88% as singletons. This CDR3 region has 13 residues. V gave up 3 bases and J gave up 5 bases, with 8 bases separating them. Germline lookup yields CDR1 MNHEY and CDR2 SVGAGI. Cohorts were based on clinical histories the participants reported. The sample holds many counts of this clone. The origin of this receptor is a woman aged 40 to 50 who had recovered from COVID-19. Sequencing was carried out using PBMCs or T cells enriched from blood (not recorded which). The chain is built from TRBV6-5 and TRBJ2-1; D possibly corresponds to TRBD2 (6 bases). The DNA for the CDR3 is TGTGCCAGCAGTTATCGGGAGAACAATGAGCAGTTCTTC. Its translation: CASSYRENNEQFF.